Presented here are 4 T cell receptor beta chains from one specimen sequenced in a study of shared clonotypes between healthy human individuals. This table comes from immunoSEQ multiplex PCR, and its TCRdb copy is limited to in-frame clones, with some not included. Of 2 million to 2.5 million clones in the sample, over 90% were seen once. The material sequenced was naive CD4+ T cells from PBMCs. The subset: CD45RA+ positively selected. The receptors derive from a man between 18 and 35 years old in good health. Some clones in this sample may be carry-over from other donors' samples.

This clone was detected once. This chain uses TRBV7-8 with TRBJ2-3; 8 bases align to TRBD2. This CDR3 is 17 amino acids long. V was pared by 0 bases and J by 0 bases, with 5 bases of the junction left unmatched. Germline CDR1 and CDR2: SGHVS and FQNEAQ. CDR3 amino acids: CASSLALLAASTDTQYF. In DNA, the CDR3 is TGTGCCAGCAGCTTAGCCCTACTAGCGGCTAGCACAGATACGCAGTATTTT.

The chain carries TRBV6-5 and TRBJ2-7; D remains unclear. The CDR3 spans 13 residues. V gave up 3 bases and J gave up 5 bases, with 11 bases separating them. Germline lookup yields CDR1 MNHEY and CDR2 SVGAGI. The CDR3 DNA follows: TGTGCCAGCAGTTATACTGCATACCACGAGCAGTACTTC. This gives the protein CASSYTAYHEQYF.

V gene TRBV27 combines with J gene TRBJ2-5, with 8 bases lining up with TRBD2. The V segment lost 2 bases and the J segment 5 bases; nucleotides outside the gene matches: 19. Germline CDR1 reads MNHEY; CDR2 reads SMNVEV (reference sequence). This CDR3 has 19 amino acids. This CDR3 is CASSLAPPSGRGYMETQYF. CDR3 DNA sequence: TGTGCCAGCAGTTTAGCCCCTCCCAGCGGGAGAGGGTACATGGAGACCCAGTACTTC.

V is TRBV7-2 and J is TRBJ2-5, with D possibly matching TRBD2 (7 bases). There are 15 residues in the CDR3. The V gene lost 6 bases and the J gene lost 4 bases, with 18 bases spanning the gap. The germline CDR1 and CDR2 sequences are SGHTA and FQGNSA. Written as DNA, the CDR3 is TGTGCCAGCAGTCTAGCGGCCGGGGGGCCAGAGACCCAGTACTTC. Residues: CASSLAAGGPETQYF.